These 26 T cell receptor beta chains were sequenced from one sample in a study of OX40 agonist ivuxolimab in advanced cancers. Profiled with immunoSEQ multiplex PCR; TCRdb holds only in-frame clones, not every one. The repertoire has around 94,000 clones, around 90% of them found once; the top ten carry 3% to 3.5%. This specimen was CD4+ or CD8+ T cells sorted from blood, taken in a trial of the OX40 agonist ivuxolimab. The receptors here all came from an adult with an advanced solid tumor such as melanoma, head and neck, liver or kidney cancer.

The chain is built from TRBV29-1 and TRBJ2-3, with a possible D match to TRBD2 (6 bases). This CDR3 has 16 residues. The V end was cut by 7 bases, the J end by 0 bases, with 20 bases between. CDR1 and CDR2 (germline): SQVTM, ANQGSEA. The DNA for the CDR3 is TGCAGCGATGGTGGAGGGCAGGGCCTTAGCACAGATACGCAGTATTTT. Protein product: CSDGGGQGLSTDTQYF.

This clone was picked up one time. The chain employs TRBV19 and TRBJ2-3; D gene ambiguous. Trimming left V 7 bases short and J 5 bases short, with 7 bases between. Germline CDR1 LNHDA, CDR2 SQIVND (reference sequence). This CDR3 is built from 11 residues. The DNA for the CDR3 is TGTGCCAGTAAAGGTGGAGATACGCAGTATTTT. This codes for CASKGGDTQYF. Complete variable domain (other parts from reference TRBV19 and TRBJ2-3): DGGITQSPKYLFRKEGQNVTLSCEQNLNHDAMYWYRQDPGQGLRLIYYSQIVNDFQKGDIAEGYSVSREKKESFPLTVTSAQKNPTAFYLCASKGGDTQYFGPGTRLTVL.

CDR3 loop: CSVPLAGEETQYF. The CDR3 nucleotides read TGCAGCGTTCCACTAGCGGGAGAAGAGACCCAGTACTTC. This sequence joins TRBV29-1 and TRBJ2-5; 11 bases line up with TRBD2. This CDR3 contains 13 residues. CDR1 is SQVTM, CDR2 ANQGSEA, per germline. V shed 5 bases and J 3 bases; nucleotides not matched to a gene: 2.

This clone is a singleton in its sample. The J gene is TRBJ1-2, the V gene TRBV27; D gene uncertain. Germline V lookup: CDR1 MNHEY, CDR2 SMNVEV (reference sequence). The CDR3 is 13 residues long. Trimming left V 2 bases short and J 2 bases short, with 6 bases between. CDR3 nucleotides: TGTGCCAGCAGTTTACAGGTCAACTATGGCTACACCTTC. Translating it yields CASSLQVNYGYTF.

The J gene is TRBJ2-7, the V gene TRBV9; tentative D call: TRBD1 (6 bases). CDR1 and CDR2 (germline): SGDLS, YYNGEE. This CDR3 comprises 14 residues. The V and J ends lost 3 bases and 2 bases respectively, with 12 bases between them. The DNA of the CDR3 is TGTGCCAGCAGCGATGGACAGCTGACCTACGAGCAGTACTTC. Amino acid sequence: CASSDGQLTYEQYF.

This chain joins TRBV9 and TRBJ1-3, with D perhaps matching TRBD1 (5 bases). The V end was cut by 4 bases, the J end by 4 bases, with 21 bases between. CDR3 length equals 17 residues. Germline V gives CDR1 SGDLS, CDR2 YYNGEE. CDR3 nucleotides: TGTGCCAGCAGCTCTCCGGTTGGGTTTGGGGGGGGAAACACCATATATTTT. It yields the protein CASSSPVGFGGGNTIYF.

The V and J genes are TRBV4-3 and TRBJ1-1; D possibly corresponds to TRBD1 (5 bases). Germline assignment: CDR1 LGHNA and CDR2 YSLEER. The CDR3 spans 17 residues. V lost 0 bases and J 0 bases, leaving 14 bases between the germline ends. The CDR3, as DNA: TGCGCCAGCAGCCAAGACGCCCCACAGGTACTGAACACTGAAGCTTTCTTT. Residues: CASSQDAPQVLNTEAFF.

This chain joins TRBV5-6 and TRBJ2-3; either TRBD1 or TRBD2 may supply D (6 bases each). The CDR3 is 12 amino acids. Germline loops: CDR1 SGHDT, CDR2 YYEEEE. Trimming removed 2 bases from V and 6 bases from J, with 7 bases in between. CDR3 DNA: TGTGCCAGCAGCTTAGGGGGGGATACGCAGTATTTT. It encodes CASSLGGDTQYF.

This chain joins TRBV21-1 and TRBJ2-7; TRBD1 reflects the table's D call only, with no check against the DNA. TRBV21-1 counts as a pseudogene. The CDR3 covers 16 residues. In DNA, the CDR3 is TGTGCCAGCAGCAAAGCGCTGGGGGACAAGCGCTACGAGCAGTACTTC. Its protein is CASSKALGDKRYEQYF.

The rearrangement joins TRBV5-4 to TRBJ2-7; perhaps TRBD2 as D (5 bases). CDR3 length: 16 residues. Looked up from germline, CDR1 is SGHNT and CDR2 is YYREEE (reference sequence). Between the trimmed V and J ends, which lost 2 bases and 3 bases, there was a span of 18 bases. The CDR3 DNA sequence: TGTGCCAGCAGCTTAGAGGGCCAGAAGAGAGGCTACGAGCAGTACTTC. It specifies CASSLEGQKRGYEQYF. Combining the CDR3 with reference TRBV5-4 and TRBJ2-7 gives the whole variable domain ETGVTQSPTHLIKTRGQQVTLRCSSQSGHNTVSWYQQALGQGPQFIFQYYREEENGRGNFPPRFSGLQFPNYSSELNVNALELDDSALYLCASSLEGQKRGYEQYFGPGTRLTVT.

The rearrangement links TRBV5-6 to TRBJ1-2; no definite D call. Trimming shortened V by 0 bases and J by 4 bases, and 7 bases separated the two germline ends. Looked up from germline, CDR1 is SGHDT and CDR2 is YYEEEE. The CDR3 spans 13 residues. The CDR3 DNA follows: TGTGCCAGCAGCTTGGGGCAGACCTATGGCTACACCTTC. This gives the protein CASSLGQTYGYTF.

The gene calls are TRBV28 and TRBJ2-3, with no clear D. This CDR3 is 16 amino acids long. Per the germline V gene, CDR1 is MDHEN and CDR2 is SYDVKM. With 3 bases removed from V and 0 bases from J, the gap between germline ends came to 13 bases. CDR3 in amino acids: CASSFTDPASTDTQYF. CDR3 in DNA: TGTGCCAGCAGTTTTACTGATCCCGCGAGCACAGATACGCAGTATTTT. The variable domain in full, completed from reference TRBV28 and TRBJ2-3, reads DVKVTQSSRYLVKRTGEKVFLECVQDMDHENMFWYRQDPGLGLRLIYFSYDVKMKEKGDIPEGYSVSREKKERFSLILESASTNQTSMYLCASSFTDPASTDTQYFGPGTRLTVL.

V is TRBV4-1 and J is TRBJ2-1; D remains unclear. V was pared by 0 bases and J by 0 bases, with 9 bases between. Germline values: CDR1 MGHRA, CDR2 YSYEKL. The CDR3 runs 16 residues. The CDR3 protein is CASSQDGPSSYNEQFF. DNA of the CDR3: TGCGCCAGCAGCCAAGATGGCCCCAGCTCCTACAATGAGCAGTTCTTC.

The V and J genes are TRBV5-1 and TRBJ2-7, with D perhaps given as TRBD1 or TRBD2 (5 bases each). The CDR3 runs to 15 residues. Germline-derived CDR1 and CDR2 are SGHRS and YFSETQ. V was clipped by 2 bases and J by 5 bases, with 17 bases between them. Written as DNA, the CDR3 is TGCGCCAGCAGCTTATACCGGGACCCGAATGACGAGCAGTACTTC. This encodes CASSLYRDPNDEQYF.

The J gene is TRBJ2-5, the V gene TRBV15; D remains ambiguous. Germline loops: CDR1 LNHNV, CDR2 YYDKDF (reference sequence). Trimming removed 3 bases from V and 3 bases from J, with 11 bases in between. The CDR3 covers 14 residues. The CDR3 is CATSSTYWEETQYF. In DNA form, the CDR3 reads TGTGCCACCAGCAGCACCTACTGGGAAGAGACCCAGTACTTC.

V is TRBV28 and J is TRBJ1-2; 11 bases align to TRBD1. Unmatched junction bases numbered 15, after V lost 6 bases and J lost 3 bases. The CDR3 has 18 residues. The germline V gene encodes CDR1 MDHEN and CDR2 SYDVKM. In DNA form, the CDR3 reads TGTGCCAGCAGCTTACGACCGGGACAGGGGGTGAAGGACTATGGCTACACCTTC. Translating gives CASSLRPGQGVKDYGYTF.

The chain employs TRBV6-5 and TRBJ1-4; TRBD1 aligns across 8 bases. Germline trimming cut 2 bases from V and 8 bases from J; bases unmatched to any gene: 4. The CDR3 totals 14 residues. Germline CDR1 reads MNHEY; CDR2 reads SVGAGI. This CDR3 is CASSYSGTGEKLFF. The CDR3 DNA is TGTGCCAGCAGTTACAGTGGGACAGGAGAAAAACTGTTTTTT.

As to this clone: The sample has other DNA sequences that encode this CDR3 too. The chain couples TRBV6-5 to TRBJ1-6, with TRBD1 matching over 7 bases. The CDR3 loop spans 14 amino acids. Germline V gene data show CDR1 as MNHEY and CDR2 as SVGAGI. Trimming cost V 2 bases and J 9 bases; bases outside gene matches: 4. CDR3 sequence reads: CASSYGQGGSPLHF. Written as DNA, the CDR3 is TGTGCCAGCAGTTACGGTCAGGGGGGTTCACCCCTCCACTTT.

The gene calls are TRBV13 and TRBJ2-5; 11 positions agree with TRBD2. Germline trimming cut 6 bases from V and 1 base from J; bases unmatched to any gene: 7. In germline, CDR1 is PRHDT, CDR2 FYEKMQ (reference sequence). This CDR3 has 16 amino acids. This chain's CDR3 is CASSHKGLAVQETQYF. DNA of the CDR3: TGTGCCAGCAGTCATAAGGGACTAGCGGTCCAAGAGACCCAGTACTTC.

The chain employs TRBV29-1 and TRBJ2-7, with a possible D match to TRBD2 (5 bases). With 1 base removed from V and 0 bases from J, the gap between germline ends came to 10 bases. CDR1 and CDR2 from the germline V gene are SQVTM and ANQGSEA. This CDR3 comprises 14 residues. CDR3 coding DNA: TGCAGCGTTGAAGGGGAGAGGGACTCCTACGAGCAGTACTTC. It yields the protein CSVEGERDSYEQYF.

The CDR3 here is CASSVGGRHPNTEAFF. As DNA, the CDR3 is TGTGCCAGCAGCGTAGGGGGCCGTCACCCGAACACTGAAGCTTTCTTT. The rearrangement uses TRBV9 and TRBJ1-1, with a tentative D call TRBD1 (5 bases). V shed 0 bases and J shed 1 base, with 13 bases lying between them. In germline, CDR1 is SGDLS, CDR2 YYNGEE. The length of the CDR3 is 16 residues.

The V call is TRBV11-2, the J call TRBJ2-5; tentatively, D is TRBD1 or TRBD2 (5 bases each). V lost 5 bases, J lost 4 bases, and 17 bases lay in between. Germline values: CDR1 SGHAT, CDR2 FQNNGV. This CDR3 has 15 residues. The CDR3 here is CASSPPTGGGETQYF. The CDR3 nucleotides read TGTGCCAGCAGCCCTCCAACTGGGGGTGGAGAGACCCAGTACTTC.

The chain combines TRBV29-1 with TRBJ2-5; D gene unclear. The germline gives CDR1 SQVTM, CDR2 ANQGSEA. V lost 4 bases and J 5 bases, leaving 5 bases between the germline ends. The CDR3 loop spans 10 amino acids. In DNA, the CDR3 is TGCAGCGTTGTGGGCGAGACCCAGTACTTC. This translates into CSVVGETQYF. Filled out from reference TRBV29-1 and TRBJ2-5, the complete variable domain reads SAVISQKPSRDICQRGTSLTIQCQVDSQVTMMFWYRQQPGQSLTLIATANQGSEATYESGFVIDKFPISRPNLTFSTLTVSNMSPEDSSIYLCSVVGETQYFGPGTRLLVL.

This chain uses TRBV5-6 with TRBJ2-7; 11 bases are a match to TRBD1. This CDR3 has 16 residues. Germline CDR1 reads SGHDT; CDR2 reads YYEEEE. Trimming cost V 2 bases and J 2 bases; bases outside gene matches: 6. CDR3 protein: CASSLGPGQGAYEQYF. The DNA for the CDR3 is TGTGCCAGCAGCTTAGGACCGGGACAGGGGGCCTACGAGCAGTACTTC.

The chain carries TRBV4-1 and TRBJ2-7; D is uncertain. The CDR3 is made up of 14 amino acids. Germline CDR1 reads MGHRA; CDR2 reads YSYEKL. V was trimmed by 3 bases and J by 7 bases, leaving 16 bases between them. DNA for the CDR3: TGCGCCAGCAGCCACCCCTCGGGTGTAAAAGAGCAGTACTTC. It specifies CASSHPSGVKEQYF.

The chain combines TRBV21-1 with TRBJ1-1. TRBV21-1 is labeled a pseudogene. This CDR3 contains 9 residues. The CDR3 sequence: CASSKDAFF. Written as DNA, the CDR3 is TGTGCCAGCAGCAAAGACGCTTTCTTT.